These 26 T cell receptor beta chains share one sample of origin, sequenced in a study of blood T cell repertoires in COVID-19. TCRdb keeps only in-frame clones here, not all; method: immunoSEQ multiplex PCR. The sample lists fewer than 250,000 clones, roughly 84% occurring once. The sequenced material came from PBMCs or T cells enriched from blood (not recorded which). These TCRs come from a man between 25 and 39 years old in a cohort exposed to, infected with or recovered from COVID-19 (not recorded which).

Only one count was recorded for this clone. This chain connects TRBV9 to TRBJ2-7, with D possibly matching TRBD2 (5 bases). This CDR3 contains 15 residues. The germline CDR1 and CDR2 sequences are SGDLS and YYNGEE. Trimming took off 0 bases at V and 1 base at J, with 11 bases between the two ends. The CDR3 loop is CASSVGTGSSYEQYF. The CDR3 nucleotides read TGTGCCAGCAGCGTAGGGACGGGGTCATCCTACGAGCAGTACTTC.

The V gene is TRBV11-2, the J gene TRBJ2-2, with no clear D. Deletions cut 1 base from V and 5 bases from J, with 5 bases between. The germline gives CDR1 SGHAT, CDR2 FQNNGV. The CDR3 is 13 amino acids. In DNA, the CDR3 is TGTGCCAGCAGCTTAGCGGGTACCGGGGAGCTGTTTTTT. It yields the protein CASSLAGTGELFF. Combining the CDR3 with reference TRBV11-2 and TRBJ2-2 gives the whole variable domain EAGVAQSPRYKIIEKRQSVAFWCNPISGHATLYWYQQILGQGPKLLIQFQNNGVVDDSQLPKDRFSAERLKGVDSTLKIQPAKLEDSAVYLCASSLAGTGELFFGEGSRLTVL.

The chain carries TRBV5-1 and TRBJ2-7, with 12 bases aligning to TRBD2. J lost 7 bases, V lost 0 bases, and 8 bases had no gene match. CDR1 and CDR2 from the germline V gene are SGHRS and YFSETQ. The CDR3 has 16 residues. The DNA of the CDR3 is TGCGCCAGCAGCTTGGAGCTAGCGGGAGGGCTCGAAGAGCAGTACTTC. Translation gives CASSLELAGGLEEQYF.

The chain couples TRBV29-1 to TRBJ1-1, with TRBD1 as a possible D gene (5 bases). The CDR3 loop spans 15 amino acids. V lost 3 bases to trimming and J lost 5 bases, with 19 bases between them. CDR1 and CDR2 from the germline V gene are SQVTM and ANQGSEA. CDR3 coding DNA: TGCAGCGTTGACCAAGGATCAGGACACTTGACTGAAGCTTTCTTT. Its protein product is CSVDQGSGHLTEAFF.

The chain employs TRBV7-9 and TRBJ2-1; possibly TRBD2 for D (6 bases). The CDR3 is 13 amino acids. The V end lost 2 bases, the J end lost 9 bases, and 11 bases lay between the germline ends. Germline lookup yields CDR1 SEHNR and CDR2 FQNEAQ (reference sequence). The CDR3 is CASSLRLVGEQFF. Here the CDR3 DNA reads TGTGCCAGCAGCTTAAGACTAGTAGGTGAGCAGTTCTTC.

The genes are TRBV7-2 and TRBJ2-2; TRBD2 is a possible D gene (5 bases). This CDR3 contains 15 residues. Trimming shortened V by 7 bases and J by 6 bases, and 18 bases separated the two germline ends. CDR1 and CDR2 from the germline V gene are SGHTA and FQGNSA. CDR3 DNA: TGTGCCAGCAACTGGAGGAACCCTGCGGCCGGGGAGCTGTTTTTT. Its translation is CASNWRNPAAGELFF.

CDR3 sequence reads: CASSLVERQGVDPGYTF. CDR3 bases: TGCGCCAGCAGCTTGGTGGAGAGACAGGGGGTGGATCCCGGCTACACCTTC. This chain uses TRBV5-1 with TRBJ1-2; 9 bases fit TRBD1. The CDR3 has 17 residues. In germline, CDR1 is SGHRS, CDR2 YFSETQ. Trimming cost V 0 bases and J 8 bases; bases outside gene matches: 14.

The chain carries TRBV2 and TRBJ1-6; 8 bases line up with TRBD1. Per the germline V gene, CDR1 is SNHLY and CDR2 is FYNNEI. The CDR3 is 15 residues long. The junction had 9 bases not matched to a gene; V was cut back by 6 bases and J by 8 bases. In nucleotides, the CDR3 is TGTGCCAGCAGCGGGACAGGTGCAGGGCATTCACCCCTCCACTTT. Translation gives CASSGTGAGHSPLHF.

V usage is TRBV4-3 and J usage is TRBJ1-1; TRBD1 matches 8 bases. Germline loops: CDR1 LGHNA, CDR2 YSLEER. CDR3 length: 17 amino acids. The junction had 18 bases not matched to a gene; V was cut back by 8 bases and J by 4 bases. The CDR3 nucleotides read TGCGCCAGCTCGCCTAAATGGGGACAGGATCTGACCACTGAAGCTTTCTTT. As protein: CASSPKWGQDLTTEAFF.

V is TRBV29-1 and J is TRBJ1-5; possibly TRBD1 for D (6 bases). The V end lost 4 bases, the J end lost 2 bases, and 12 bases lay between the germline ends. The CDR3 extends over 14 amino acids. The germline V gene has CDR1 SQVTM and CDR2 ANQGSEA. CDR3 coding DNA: TGCAGCGTTGTAGAACAGGGTGGCAATCAGCCCCAGCATTTT. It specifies CSVVEQGGNQPQHF.

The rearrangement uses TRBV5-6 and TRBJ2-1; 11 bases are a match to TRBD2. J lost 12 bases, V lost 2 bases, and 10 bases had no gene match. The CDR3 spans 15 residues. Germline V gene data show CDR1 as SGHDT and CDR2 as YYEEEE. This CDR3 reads CASSLRLAGRPLQFF. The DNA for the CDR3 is TGTGCCAGCAGCTTACGACTAGCGGGACGACCGTTGCAGTTCTTC.

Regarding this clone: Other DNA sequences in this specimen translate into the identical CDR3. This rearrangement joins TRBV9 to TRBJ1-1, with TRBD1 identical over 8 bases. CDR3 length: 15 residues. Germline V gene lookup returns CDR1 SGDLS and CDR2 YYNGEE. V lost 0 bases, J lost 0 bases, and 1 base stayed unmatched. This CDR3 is CASSVGTGMNTEAFF. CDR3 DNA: TGTGCCAGCAGCGTAGGGACAGGGATGAACACTGAAGCTTTCTTT. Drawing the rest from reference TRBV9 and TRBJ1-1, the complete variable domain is DSGVTQTPKHLITATGQRVTLRCSPRSGDLSVYWYQQSLDQGLQFLIQYYNGEERAKGNILERFSAQQFPDLHSELNLSSLELGDSALYFCASSVGTGMNTEAFFGQGTRLTVV.

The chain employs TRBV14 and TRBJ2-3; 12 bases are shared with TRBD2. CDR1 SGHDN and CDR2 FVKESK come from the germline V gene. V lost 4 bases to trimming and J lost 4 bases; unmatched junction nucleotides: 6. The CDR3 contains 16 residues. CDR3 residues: CASSPGLAGLPDTQYF. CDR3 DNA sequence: TGTGCCAGCAGCCCAGGACTAGCGGGGTTGCCAGATACGCAGTATTTT.

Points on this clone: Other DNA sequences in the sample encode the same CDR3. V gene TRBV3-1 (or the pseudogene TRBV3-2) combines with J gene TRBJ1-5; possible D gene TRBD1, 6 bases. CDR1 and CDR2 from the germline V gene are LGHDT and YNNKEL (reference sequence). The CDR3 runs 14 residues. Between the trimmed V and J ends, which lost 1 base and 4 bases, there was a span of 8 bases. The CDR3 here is CASSQAGDNQPQHF. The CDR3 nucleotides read TGTGCCAGCAGCCAAGCAGGGGATAATCAGCCCCAGCATTTT.

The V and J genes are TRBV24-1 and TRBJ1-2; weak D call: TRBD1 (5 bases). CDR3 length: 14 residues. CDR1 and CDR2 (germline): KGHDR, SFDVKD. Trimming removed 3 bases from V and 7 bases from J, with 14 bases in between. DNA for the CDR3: TGTGCCACCAGTGATCCCAGGACAAGAGGTGGCTACACCTTC. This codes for CATSDPRTRGGYTF.

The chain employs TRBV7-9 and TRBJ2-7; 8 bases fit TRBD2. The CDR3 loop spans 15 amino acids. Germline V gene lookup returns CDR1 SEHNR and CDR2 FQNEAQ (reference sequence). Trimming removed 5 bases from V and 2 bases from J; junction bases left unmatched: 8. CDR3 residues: CASSGAGVRTYEQYF. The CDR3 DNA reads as TGTGCCAGCAGCGGAGCGGGAGTGAGGACCTACGAGCAGTACTTC.

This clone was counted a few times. The CDR3 region has the DNA TGTGCCAGCAGGAAACAAGGGACAGGGATCGTTACGCCTTTCTTT. Translation gives CASRKQGTGIVTPFF. The V gene is TRBV27, the J gene TRBJ1-1; 9 bases agree with TRBD1. V shed 6 bases and J 12 bases; nucleotides not matched to a gene: 17. Per germline, CDR1 MNHEY and CDR2 SMNVEV (reference sequence). The CDR3 length is 15 residues.

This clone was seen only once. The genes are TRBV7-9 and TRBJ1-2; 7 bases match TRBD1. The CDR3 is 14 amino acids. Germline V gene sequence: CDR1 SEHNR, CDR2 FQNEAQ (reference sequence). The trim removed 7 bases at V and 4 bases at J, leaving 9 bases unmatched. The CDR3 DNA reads TGTGCCAGCAACCGACAGGGTGAAGGCTATGGCTACACCTTC. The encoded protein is CASNRQGEGYGYTF. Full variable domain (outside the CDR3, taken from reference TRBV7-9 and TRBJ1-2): DTGVSQNPRHKITKRGQNVTFRCDPISEHNRLYWYRQTLGQGPEFLTYFQNEAQLEKSRLLSDRFSAERPKGSFSTLEIQRTEQGDSAMYLCASNRQGEGYGYTFGSGTRLTVV.

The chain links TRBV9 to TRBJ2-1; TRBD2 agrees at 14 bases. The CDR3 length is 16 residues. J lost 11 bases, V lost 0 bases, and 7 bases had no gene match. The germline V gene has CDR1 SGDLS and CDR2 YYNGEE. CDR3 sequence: CASSVGETSGRVKQFF. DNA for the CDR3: TGTGCCAGCAGCGTAGGAGAGACTAGCGGGAGGGTAAAGCAGTTCTTC. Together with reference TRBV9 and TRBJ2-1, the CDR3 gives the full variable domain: DSGVTQTPKHLITATGQRVTLRCSPRSGDLSVYWYQQSLDQGLQFLIQYYNGEERAKGNILERFSAQQFPDLHSELNLSSLELGDSALYFCASSVGETSGRVKQFFGPGTRLTVL.

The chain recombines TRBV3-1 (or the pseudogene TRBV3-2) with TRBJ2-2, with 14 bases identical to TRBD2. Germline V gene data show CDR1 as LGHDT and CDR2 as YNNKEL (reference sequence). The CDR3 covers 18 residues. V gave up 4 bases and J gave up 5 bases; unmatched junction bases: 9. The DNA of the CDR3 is TGTGCCAGCAGCCGGCCCGGGACTAGCGGGAGATTGACCGGGGAGCTGTTTTTT. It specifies CASSRPGTSGRLTGELFF.

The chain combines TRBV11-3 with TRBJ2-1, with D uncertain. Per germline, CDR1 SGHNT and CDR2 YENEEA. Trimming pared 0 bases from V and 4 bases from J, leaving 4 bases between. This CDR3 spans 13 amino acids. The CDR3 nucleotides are TGTGCCAGCAGCTTAGAAGCATACAATGAGCAGTTCTTC. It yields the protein CASSLEAYNEQFF. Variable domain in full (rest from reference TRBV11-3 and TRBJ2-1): EAGVVQSPRYKIIEKKQPVAFWCNPISGHNTLYWYLQNLGQGPELLIRYENEEAVDDSQLPKDRFSAERLKGVDSTLKIQPAELGDSAVYLCASSLEAYNEQFFGPGTRLTVL.

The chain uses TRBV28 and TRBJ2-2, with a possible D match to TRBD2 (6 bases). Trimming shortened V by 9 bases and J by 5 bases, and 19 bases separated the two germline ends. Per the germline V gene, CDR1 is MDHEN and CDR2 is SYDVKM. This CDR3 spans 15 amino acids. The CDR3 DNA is TGTGCCAGTACCTACTCCGGGGGTCATACCGGGGAGCTGTTTTTT. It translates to CASTYSGGHTGELFF.

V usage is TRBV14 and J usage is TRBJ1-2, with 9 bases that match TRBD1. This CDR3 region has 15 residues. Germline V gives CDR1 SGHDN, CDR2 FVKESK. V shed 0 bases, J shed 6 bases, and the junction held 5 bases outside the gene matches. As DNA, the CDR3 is TGTGCCAGCAGCCAAGATATAGGGGACAGGGATGGCTACACCTTC. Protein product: CASSQDIGDRDGYTF.

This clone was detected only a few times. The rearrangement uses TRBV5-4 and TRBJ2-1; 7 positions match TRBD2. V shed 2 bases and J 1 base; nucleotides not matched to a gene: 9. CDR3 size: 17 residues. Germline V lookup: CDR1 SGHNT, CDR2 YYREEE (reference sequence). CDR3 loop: CASSLQDGGFSYNEQFF. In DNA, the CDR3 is TGTGCCAGCAGCTTACAGGACGGGGGGTTTTCCTACAATGAGCAGTTCTTC.

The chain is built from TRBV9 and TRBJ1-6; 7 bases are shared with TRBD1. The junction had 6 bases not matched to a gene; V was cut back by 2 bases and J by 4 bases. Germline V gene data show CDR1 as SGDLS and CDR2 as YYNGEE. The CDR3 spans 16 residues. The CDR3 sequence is CASSVEQGSYNSPLHF. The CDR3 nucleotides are TGTGCCAGCAGCGTCGAACAGGGGAGTTATAATTCACCCCTCCACTTT.

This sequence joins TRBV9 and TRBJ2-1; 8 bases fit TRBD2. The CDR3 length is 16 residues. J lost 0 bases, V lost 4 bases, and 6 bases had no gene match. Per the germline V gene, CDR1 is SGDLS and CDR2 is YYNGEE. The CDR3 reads CASSPAGTSSYNEQFF. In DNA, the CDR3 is TGTGCCAGCAGCCCTGCCGGGACTAGCTCCTACAATGAGCAGTTCTTC.